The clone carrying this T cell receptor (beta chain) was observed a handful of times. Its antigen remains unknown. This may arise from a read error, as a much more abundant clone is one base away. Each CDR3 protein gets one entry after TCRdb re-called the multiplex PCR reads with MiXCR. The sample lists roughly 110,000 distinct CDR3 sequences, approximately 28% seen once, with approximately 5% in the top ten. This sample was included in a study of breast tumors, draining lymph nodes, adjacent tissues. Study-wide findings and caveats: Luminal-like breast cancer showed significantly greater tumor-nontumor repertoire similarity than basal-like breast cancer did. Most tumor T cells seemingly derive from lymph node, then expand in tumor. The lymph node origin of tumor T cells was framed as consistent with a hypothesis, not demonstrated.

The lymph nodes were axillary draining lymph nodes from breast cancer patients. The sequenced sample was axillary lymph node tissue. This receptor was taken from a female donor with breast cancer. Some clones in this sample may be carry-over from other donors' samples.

The DNA of the CDR3 is TGCAGTGCCATTAGCGGAGTTGGGGCAGCTACGCAGTATTTT. Translation gives CSAISGVGAATQYF. V usage is TRBV20-1 and J usage is TRBJ2-3; D perhaps matches TRBD2 (6 bases). This CDR3 has 14 amino acids. CDR1 is DFQATT and CDR2 is SNEGSKA in the germline V gene (reference sequence). Deletions cut 6 bases from V and 8 bases from J, with 21 bases between.